Listed below are T cell receptor beta chains from one sample, sequenced in a study of T cell responses to AZD1222 COVID-19 vaccine. Data came from immunoSEQ multiplex PCR; TCRdb stores just in-frame clones and leaves some out. There are 150,000 to 200,000 clones in the sample; approximately 90% occur only once, and 3.5% to 5.5% lies in the top ten. The starting material was peripheral blood, obtained 28 days after the second dose of the MenACWY control vaccine. All receptors derive from an adult who received the MenACWY meningococcal vaccine as a control. CDR3s include the opening cysteine and the closing phenylalanine or tryptophan. Each record gives: D gene, clone size, V gene, J gene, CDR3 protein, CDR3 DNA. The D gene is left open where the match is weak. Part of the rows lack a size; the others show once, few, many or a class for expanded clones.

d_gene: -; abundance: few; v_gene: TRBV19; j_gene: TRBJ1-3; CDR3aa: CASTRGDSGNTIYF; CDR3nt: TGTGCCAGTACCCGAGGGGACTCTGGAAACACCATATATTTT
d_gene: -; abundance: -; v_gene: TRBV27; j_gene: TRBJ1-6; CDR3aa: CASTGQPYNSPLHF; CDR3nt: TGTGCCAGCACCGGACAGCCTTATAATTCACCCCTCCACTTT
d_gene: TRBD1; abundance: -; v_gene: TRBV19; j_gene: TRBJ2-7; CDR3aa: CASSGRQGLEQYF; CDR3nt: TGTGCCAGTAGTGGCCGACAGGGCCTTGAGCAGTACTTC
d_gene: -; abundance: -; v_gene: TRBV6-5; j_gene: TRBJ1-1; CDR3aa: CASSRGGMNTEAFF; CDR3nt: TGTGCCAGCAGTCGGGGCGGGATGAACACTGAAGCTTTCTTT
d_gene: TRBD2; abundance: -; v_gene: TRBV4-2; j_gene: TRBJ2-5; CDR3aa: CASSQRQGTGLAGRGQETQYF; CDR3nt: TGTGCCAGCAGCCAAAGACAGGGTACGGGGCTAGCGGGAAGGGGGCAAGAGACCCAGTACTTC
d_gene: -; abundance: -; v_gene: TRBV5-1; j_gene: TRBJ2-7; CDR3aa: CASSLVALGDYEQYF; CDR3nt: TGCGCCAGCAGCTTGGTCGCTTTGGGGGACTACGAGCAGTACTTC
d_gene: -; abundance: -; v_gene: TRBV6-5; j_gene: TRBJ1-5; CDR3aa: CASSLGVNQPQHF; CDR3nt: TGTGCCAGCAGCTTGGGTGTCAATCAGCCCCAGCATTTT
d_gene: -; abundance: once; v_gene: TRBV6-5; j_gene: TRBJ2-2; CDR3aa: CASRKQATGELFF; CDR3nt: TGTGCCAGCAGGAAACAAGCCACCGGGGAGCTGTTTTTT
d_gene: -; abundance: -; v_gene: TRBV28; j_gene: TRBJ2-7; CDR3aa: CASSYETEQYF; CDR3nt: TGTGCCAGCAGTTATGAGACGGAGCAGTACTTC
d_gene: TRBD1; abundance: -; v_gene: TRBV18; j_gene: TRBJ2-1; CDR3aa: CASSPRTGGDNEQFF; CDR3nt: TGTGCCAGCTCACCGCGGACAGGGGGAGACAATGAGCAGTTCTTC
d_gene: TRBD1; abundance: -; v_gene: TRBV6-5; j_gene: TRBJ2-7; CDR3aa: CAVGTGAGEQYF; CDR3nt: TGTGCCGTCGGGACAGGCGCGGGGGAGCAGTACTTC
d_gene: TRBD2; abundance: -; v_gene: TRBV5-6; j_gene: TRBJ2-5; CDR3aa: CASSLVAGGWETQYF; CDR3nt: TGTGCCAGCAGCTTGGTTGCGGGAGGTTGGGAGACCCAGTACTTC
d_gene: TRBD1; abundance: -; v_gene: TRBV6-6; j_gene: TRBJ1-2; CDR3aa: CASRTGRKSGYTF; CDR3nt: TGTGCCAGCAGGACAGGGAGGAAGAGCGGCTACACCTTC
d_gene: -; abundance: -; v_gene: TRBV28; j_gene: TRBJ2-3; CDR3aa: CASSFSVTDTQYF; CDR3nt: TGTGCCAGCAGTTTTAGCGTCACAGATACGCAGTATTTT
d_gene: -; abundance: -; v_gene: TRBV7-8; j_gene: TRBJ2-3; CDR3aa: CASSIGASTDTQYF; CDR3nt: TGTGCCAGCAGCATCGGTGCTAGCACAGATACGCAGTATTTT
d_gene: TRBD2; abundance: -; v_gene: TRBV28; j_gene: TRBJ2-6; CDR3aa: CASFSGRGGANVLTF; CDR3nt: TGTGCCAGCTTCAGCGGGAGAGGTGGGGCCAACGTCCTGACTTTC
d_gene: TRBD1; abundance: -; v_gene: TRBV5-1; j_gene: TRBJ2-7; CDR3aa: CASSFSGQGETTYEQYF; CDR3nt: TGCGCCAGCAGCTTCTCAGGACAGGGGGAAACAACCTACGAGCAGTACTTC
d_gene: -; abundance: -; v_gene: TRBV7-9; j_gene: TRBJ2-5; CDR3aa: CASSLWWAWETQYF; CDR3nt: TGTGCCAGCAGCTTGTGGTGGGCCTGGGAGACCCAGTACTTC
d_gene: -; abundance: few; v_gene: TRBV9; j_gene: TRBJ2-7; CDR3aa: CASSVDSPWDEQYF; CDR3nt: TGTGCCAGCAGCGTAGATTCACCATGGGACGAGCAGTACTTC
d_gene: -; abundance: -; v_gene: TRBV18; j_gene: TRBJ1-5; CDR3aa: CASSPSVGGNQPQHF; CDR3nt: TGTGCCAGCTCACCATCCGTAGGAGGCAATCAGCCCCAGCATTTT
d_gene: TRBD1; abundance: once; v_gene: TRBV7-9; j_gene: TRBJ1-1; CDR3aa: CASRGTDTEAFF; CDR3nt: TGTGCCAGCCGGGGGACAGACACTGAAGCTTTCTTT
d_gene: -; abundance: few; v_gene: TRBV28; j_gene: TRBJ2-3; CDR3aa: CASSKTDTQYF; CDR3nt: TGTGCCAGCAGTAAAACAGATACGCAGTATTTT
d_gene: -; abundance: -; v_gene: TRBV7-9; j_gene: TRBJ1-4; CDR3aa: CASSSALSIRTNEKLFF; CDR3nt: TGTGCCAGCAGCTCTGCGTTATCCATCCGCACTAATGAAAAACTGTTTTTT
d_gene: -; abundance: once; v_gene: TRBV2; j_gene: TRBJ2-7; CDR3aa: CAIASSSTYEQYF; CDR3nt: TGTGCCATTGCATCCTCTTCCACCTACGAGCAGTACTTC
d_gene: -; abundance: -; v_gene: TRBV28; j_gene: TRBJ1-1; CDR3aa: CASRRTVNTEAFF; CDR3nt: TGTGCCAGCAGGAGGACAGTCAACACTGAAGCTTTCTTT
d_gene: -; abundance: -; v_gene: TRBV30; j_gene: TRBJ2-7; CDR3aa: CAWSARDEQYF; CDR3nt: TGTGCCTGGAGTGCCAGAGACGAGCAGTACTTC
d_gene: TRBD1; abundance: -; v_gene: TRBV19; j_gene: TRBJ1-5; CDR3aa: CASMVQAGGGDQPQHF; CDR3nt: TGTGCCAGTATGGTTCAAGCAGGGGGAGGCGATCAGCCCCAGCATTTT
d_gene: -; abundance: -; v_gene: TRBV28; j_gene: TRBJ1-5; CDR3aa: CASSTHQPQHF; CDR3nt: TGTGCCAGCAGTACGCATCAGCCCCAGCATTTT
d_gene: -; abundance: -; v_gene: TRBV5-4; j_gene: TRBJ2-1; CDR3aa: CASSLPREGEEQFF; CDR3nt: TGTGCCAGCAGCTTACCTCGAGAGGGTGAAGAGCAGTTCTTC
d_gene: -; abundance: -; v_gene: TRBV18; j_gene: TRBJ1-2; CDR3aa: CASSPLNEKGGYTF; CDR3nt: TGTGCCAGCTCACCCCTGAACGAGAAGGGTGGCTACACCTTC
d_gene: TRBD1; abundance: once; v_gene: TRBV6-5; j_gene: TRBJ2-2; CDR3aa: CASTGTGRTGELFF; CDR3nt: TGTGCCAGCACCGGGACAGGGAGGACCGGGGAGCTGTTTTTT
d_gene: -; abundance: once; v_gene: TRBV3-1/TRBV3-2; j_gene: TRBJ1-3; CDR3aa: CASSYVGGDSGNTIYF; CDR3nt: TGTGCCAGCAGCTACGTAGGGGGGGATTCCGGAAACACCATATATTTT
d_gene: -; abundance: few; v_gene: TRBV18; j_gene: TRBJ1-1; CDR3aa: CASSPLNTEAFF; CDR3nt: TGTGCCAGCTCACCGTTGAACACTGAAGCTTTCTTT
d_gene: -; abundance: -; v_gene: TRBV3-1/TRBV3-2; j_gene: TRBJ2-3; CDR3aa: CASSATVVSSEADTQYF; CDR3nt: TGTGCCAGCAGCGCCACCGTAGTGTCTAGCGAAGCAGATACGCAGTATTTT
d_gene: TRBD2; abundance: -; v_gene: TRBV30; j_gene: TRBJ2-7; CDR3aa: CARGLAGAGEQYF; CDR3nt: TGTGCCCGGGGCTTGGCGGGAGCGGGCGAGCAGTACTTC
d_gene: -; abundance: -; v_gene: TRBV19; j_gene: TRBJ2-7; CDR3aa: CASNNEYEQYF; CDR3nt: TGTGCCAGTAATAACGAGTACGAGCAGTACTTC
d_gene: TRBD1; abundance: -; v_gene: TRBV18; j_gene: TRBJ1-5; CDR3aa: CASSPTGAGDQPQHF; CDR3nt: TGTGCCAGCTCACCGACAGGGGCGGGGGATCAGCCCCAGCATTTT
d_gene: -; abundance: -; v_gene: TRBV19; j_gene: TRBJ2-3; CDR3aa: CASSRTGTATDTQYF; CDR3nt: TGTGCCAGTAGTAGAACCGGGACTGCTACAGATACGCAGTATTTT
d_gene: -; abundance: few; v_gene: TRBV28; j_gene: TRBJ1-1; CDR3aa: CASSTTSTEAFF; CDR3nt: TGTGCCAGCAGTACCACAAGCACTGAAGCTTTCTTT
d_gene: -; abundance: -; v_gene: TRBV7-2; j_gene: TRBJ2-5; CDR3aa: CASSWGETQYF; CDR3nt: TGTGCCAGCAGCTGGGGAGAGACCCAGTACTTC
d_gene: -; abundance: -; v_gene: TRBV28; j_gene: TRBJ1-1; CDR3aa: CASSWTVNTEAFF; CDR3nt: TGTGCCAGCAGTTGGACAGTTAACACTGAAGCTTTCTTT
d_gene: TRBD2; abundance: -; v_gene: TRBV28; j_gene: TRBJ2-3; CDR3aa: CASSDSGSADTQYF; CDR3nt: TGTGCCAGCAGTGATAGCGGGAGCGCAGATACGCAGTATTTT
d_gene: -; abundance: -; v_gene: TRBV5-1; j_gene: TRBJ1-5; CDR3aa: CASSLSGAGNQPQHF; CDR3nt: TGCGCCAGCAGCTTGTCAGGGGCCGGGAATCAGCCCCAGCATTTT
d_gene: -; abundance: -; v_gene: TRBV5-1; j_gene: TRBJ2-1; CDR3aa: CASSLVQGNNEQFF; CDR3nt: TGCGCCAGCAGCTTGGTACAGGGAAACAATGAGCAGTTCTTC